This T cell receptor beta chain emerged from a study of blood T cells in healthy people across ages. Concerning this clonotype: What it binds is not known.

Collection of 8.5 to 10 milliliters of peripheral blood was performed for each donor. Study-level findings and limits: With age, beta diversity per million T cells declined roughly linearly, significantly by around 43.

From germline, CDR1 is SQVTM and CDR2 ANQGSEA. The CDR3 totals 10 residues. The junction had 3 bases not matched to a gene; V was cut back by 4 bases and J by 9 bases. Primers used in a second PCR of roughly 6 to 12 cycles were a sample-barcoded 5' primer and a J-beta primer mix. TCRdb processed the 5' RACE reads anew with MiXCR; each CDR3 protein has one entry. The table records about 800,000 distinct CDR3 sequences, roughly 50% of them present only once. This chain joins TRBV29-1 and TRBJ2-7; 7 nucleotides match TRBD2. Source material: blood. The receptor was isolated from a man younger than 40 in good health. The CDR3: CSVVSGGQYF. CDR3 nucleotide sequence: TGCAGCGTTGTTTCGGGGGGGCAGTACTTC.